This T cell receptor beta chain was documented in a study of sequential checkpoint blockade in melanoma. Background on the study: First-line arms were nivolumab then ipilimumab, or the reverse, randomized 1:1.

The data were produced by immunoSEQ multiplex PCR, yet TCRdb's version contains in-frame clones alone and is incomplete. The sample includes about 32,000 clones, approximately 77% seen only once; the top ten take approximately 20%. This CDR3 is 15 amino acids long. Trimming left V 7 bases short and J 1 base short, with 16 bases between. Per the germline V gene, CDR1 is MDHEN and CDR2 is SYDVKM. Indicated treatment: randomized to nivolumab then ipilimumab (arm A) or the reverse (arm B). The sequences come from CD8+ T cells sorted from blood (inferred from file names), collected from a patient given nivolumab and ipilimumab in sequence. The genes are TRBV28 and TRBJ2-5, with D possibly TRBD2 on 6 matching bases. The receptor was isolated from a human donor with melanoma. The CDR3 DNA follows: TGTGCCAGCATTCCGACGGGACTCCTCCAAGAGACCCAGTACTTC. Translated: CASIPTGLLQETQYF.